A single sample gave rise to the 21 T cell receptor beta chains below, sequenced in a study of long-term antiretroviral therapy in people with HIV. An immunoSEQ assay, version v3.0, was performed at survey level. Sequencing was performed with immunoSEQ multiplex PCR; in TCRdb, only in-frame clones are kept and a portion is missing. The data hold about 17,000 clones, with 80% to 85% observed a single time. Sequences were derived from unsorted PBMCs, sampled 0.3 years before starting antiretroviral therapy. Every receptor here comes from a man over 45 with HIV.

The chain uses TRBV18 and TRBJ1-2; D is undetermined. Germline loops: CDR1 KGHSH, CDR2 LQKENI. V dropped 0 bases and J dropped 3 bases, with 5 bases sitting between them. This CDR3 spans 13 amino acids. The CDR3 DNA follows: TGTGCCAGCTCACCACCAGGGTACTATGGCTACACCTTC. Encoded protein: CASSPPGYYGYTF.

This rearrangement joins TRBV6-1 to TRBJ1-5; 7 bases map to TRBD1. Per the germline V gene, CDR1 is MNHNS and CDR2 is SASEGT. The CDR3 covers 14 residues. The trim removed 6 bases at V and 1 base at J, leaving 3 bases unmatched. The chain's CDR3 is CASSGQVSNQPQHF. Written as DNA, the CDR3 is TGTGCCAGCAGCGGACAGGTGAGCAATCAGCCCCAGCATTTT.

By sample fraction, this clone is large. This rearrangement joins TRBV18 to TRBJ1-5; perhaps TRBD1 as D (5 bases). Trimming left V 1 base short and J 7 bases short, with 11 bases between. Germline V lookup: CDR1 KGHSH, CDR2 LQKENI. The CDR3 extends over 14 amino acids. CDR3 region: CASSPLGVWQPQHF. The CDR3 bases are TGTGCCAGCTCACCACTAGGGGTTTGGCAGCCCCAGCATTTT.

V usage is TRBV19 and J usage is TRBJ1-2; no clear D. The CDR3 has 13 residues. V was shortened by 6 bases and J by 6 bases, with 14 bases between the two germline ends. In germline, CDR1 is LNHDA, CDR2 SQIVND (reference sequence). As DNA, the CDR3 is TGTGCCAGTAGCGGGCCGCTTTGGGATGGCTACACCTTC. Translating gives CASSGPLWDGYTF.

The count of this clone is one. The chain couples TRBV7-2 to TRBJ2-1; 8 bases are a match to TRBD2. V lost 3 bases, J lost 6 bases, and 4 bases stayed unmatched. Germline values: CDR1 SGHTA, CDR2 FQGNSA. The CDR3 has 14 residues. This chain's CDR3 is CASSFYSGINEQFF. The CDR3 coding sequence is TGTGCCAGCAGCTTTTATAGCGGGATCAATGAGCAGTTCTTC. The full variable domain, in which reference TRBV7-2 and TRBJ2-1 provide the parts outside the CDR3, is GAGVSQSPSNKVTEKGKDVELRCDPISGHTALYWYRQSLGQGLEFLIYFQGNSAPDKSGLPSDRFSAERTGGSVSTLTIQRTQQEDSAVYLCASSFYSGINEQFFGPGTRLTVL.

The chain carries TRBV28 and TRBJ1-4; 8 nucleotides agree with TRBD1. J was trimmed by 3 bases and V by 10 bases; bases with no gene match: 4. Looked up from germline, CDR1 is MDHEN and CDR2 is SYDVKM. This CDR3 comprises 13 residues. CDR3 DNA: TGTGCCATTTGCAGGGGGCCTAATGAAAAACTGTTTTTT. As protein: CAICRGPNEKLFF.

V and J are TRBV29-1 and TRBJ1-2; 9 nucleotides align to TRBD1. Unmatched junction bases numbered 0, after V lost 4 bases and J lost 0 bases. The CDR3 consists of 13 residues. In germline, CDR1 is SQVTM, CDR2 ANQGSEA. The CDR3 region has the DNA TGCAGCGTTGGGACAGGGGCTAACTATGGCTACACCTTC. As protein: CSVGTGANYGYTF.

The gene calls are TRBV30 and TRBJ2-6, with 8 bases matching TRBD2. The J segment lost 4 bases and the V segment lost 5 bases, leaving 4 bases of the junction unmatched. Germline CDR1 and CDR2: GTSNPN and SVGIG (reference sequence). The CDR3 runs 14 residues. DNA of the CDR3: TGTGCCTGGCGGGGGGGGCCCGGGGCCAACGTCCTGACTTTC. Translated, it gives CAWRGGPGANVLTF.

This sequence joins TRBV5-4 and TRBJ2-1; 9 bases map to TRBD1. The CDR3 sequence is 17 residues long. The V gene's germline CDR1 is SGHNT and CDR2 YYREEE (reference sequence). The trim removed 1 base at V and 4 bases at J, leaving 9 bases unmatched. In DNA form, the CDR3 reads TGTGCCAGCAGCTTGTACGGGACAGGGCTCTATTACAATGAGCAGTTCTTC. It is translated as CASSLYGTGLYYNEQFF.

This clone was seen a few times. The rearrangement joins TRBV27 to TRBJ2-7, with TRBD1 matching 8 bases. With 7 bases clipped from V and 5 bases from J, the junction kept 7 bases outside the gene matches. The CDR3 has 13 residues. The germline CDR1 and CDR2 sequences are MNHEY and SMNVEV (reference sequence). The CDR3 coding sequence is TGTGCCAGCACGTTCCGGACAGGGAACGAGCAGTACTTC. Translated: CASTFRTGNEQYF.

The J gene is TRBJ1-3, the V gene TRBV18; D not certain. This CDR3 has 14 amino acids. Germline V lookup: CDR1 KGHSH, CDR2 LQKENI. Trimming took 3 bases from V and 4 from J, leaving 10 bases between them. This chain's CDR3 is CASSPGTSGNTIYF. The CDR3 bases are TGTGCCAGCTCACCGGGAACCTCAGGAAACACCATATATTTT.

The genes are TRBV27 and TRBJ1-5; 7 bases map to TRBD1. CDR1 is MNHEY, CDR2 SMNVEV, per germline (reference sequence). The CDR3 extends over 15 amino acids. J gave up 4 bases and V 2 bases, and 5 bases lay outside the gene matches. For the CDR3, the DNA is TGTGCCAGCAGTTTAATGCCAGGGGGTAATCAGCCCCAGCATTTT. It specifies CASSLMPGGNQPQHF.

The chain recombines TRBV5-6 with TRBJ2-1; 8 bases align to TRBD1. CDR3 length equals 15 residues. Germline CDR1 SGHDT, CDR2 YYEEEE. V shed 2 bases and J 7 bases; nucleotides not matched to a gene: 8. CDR3 DNA: TGTGCCAGCAGCTTTATTCGCCGGACAGGGAATGAGCAGTTCTTC. Residues: CASSFIRRTGNEQFF.

The chain couples TRBV7-2 to TRBJ1-1; D gene ambiguous. Germline V gives CDR1 SGHTA, CDR2 FQGNSA. Trimming stripped 2 bases from V and 1 base from J, with 8 bases between. The CDR3 spans 14 residues. CDR3 sequence reads: CASSLNSPNTEAFF. In nucleotides, the CDR3 is TGTGCCAGCAGCTTAAACAGTCCGAACACTGAAGCTTTCTTT.

This clone was counted only a few times. The genes are TRBV7-2 and TRBJ1-2; 7 positions agree with TRBD1. Unmatched junction bases numbered 6, after V lost 5 bases and J lost 0 bases. The CDR3 loop spans 15 amino acids. Germline V lookup: CDR1 SGHTA, CDR2 FQGNSA. CDR3 residues: CASSPKQGSNYGYTF. In DNA form, the CDR3 reads TGTGCCAGCAGCCCAAAACAGGGGTCTAACTATGGCTACACCTTC.

This clone occurred once. The chain uses TRBV5-6 and TRBJ1-5; D gene unclear. The V gene lost 1 base and the J gene lost 0 bases, with 5 bases spanning the gap. This CDR3 has 14 residues. The germline V gene has CDR1 SGHDT and CDR2 YYEEEE. The CDR3 sequence is CASSLSYSNQPQHF. DNA of the CDR3: TGTGCCAGCAGCTTGAGTTATAGCAATCAGCCCCAGCATTTT. The full variable domain, in which reference TRBV5-6 and TRBJ1-5 provide the parts outside the CDR3, is DAGVTQSPTHLIKTRGQQVTLRCSPKSGHDTVSWYQQALGQGPQFIFQYYEEEERQRGNFPDRFSGHQFPNYSSELNVNALLLGDSALYLCASSLSYSNQPQHFGDGTRLSIL.

This clone came up once. The J gene is TRBJ2-1, the V gene TRBV9, with D tentatively TRBD1 (6 bases). The ends were cut back, 4 bases at V and 9 bases at J, with 11 bases in the middle. Looked up from germline, CDR1 is SGDLS and CDR2 is YYNGEE. There are 12 residues in the CDR3. The CDR3 region has the DNA TGTGCCAGCAGCCCCACAGGGAGTGAGCAGTTCTTC. Translated, it gives CASSPTGSEQFF. Supplemented by reference TRBV9 and TRBJ2-1, the full variable domain reads DSGVTQTPKHLITATGQRVTLRCSPRSGDLSVYWYQQSLDQGLQFLIQYYNGEERAKGNILERFSAQQFPDLHSELNLSSLELGDSALYFCASSPTGSEQFFGPGTRLTVL.

J is TRBJ2-7 and V is TRBV12-5; maybe TRBD1 (5 bases). In germline, CDR1 is LGHNT, CDR2 FRNRAP. The V end was cut by 2 bases, the J end by 2 bases, with 13 bases between. This CDR3 is built from 15 residues. This CDR3 is CASGLPVAGTYEQYF. CDR3 nucleotides: TGTGCTAGTGGTTTGCCTGTGGCAGGGACCTACGAGCAGTACTTC.

V gene TRBV7-2 combines with J gene TRBJ2-3; TRBD2 agrees at 11 bases. The junction had 4 bases not matched to a gene; V was cut back by 3 bases and J by 8 bases. Germline V gene data show CDR1 as SGHTA and CDR2 as FQGNSA. The CDR3 consists of 14 residues. The CDR3 loop reads CASSFLAGGGTQYF. In nucleotides, the CDR3 is TGTGCCAGCAGCTTCCTAGCGGGGGGTGGTACGCAGTATTTT. Using reference TRBV7-2 and TRBJ2-3 for the parts outside the CDR3, the full variable domain is GAGVSQSPSNKVTEKGKDVELRCDPISGHTALYWYRQSLGQGLEFLIYFQGNSAPDKSGLPSDRFSAERTGGSVSTLTIQRTQQEDSAVYLCASSFLAGGGTQYFGPGTRLTVL.

The chain joins TRBV6-5 to TRBJ2-7; 7 bases are a match to TRBD1. Germline V gene data show CDR1 as MNHEY and CDR2 as SVGAGI. There are 15 residues in the CDR3. Trimming at V came to 3 bases and at J to 2 bases, leaving 7 bases not matched to a gene. CDR3 in DNA: TGTGCCAGCAGTTATAACCCGGGACAGCCCTACGAGCAGTACTTC. It codes for CASSYNPGQPYEQYF.

The chain joins TRBV19 to TRBJ2-2; D is perhaps TRBD2 (5 bases). V was clipped by 4 bases and J by 13 bases, with 16 bases between them. The length of the CDR3 is 13 residues. Germline V gene data show CDR1 as LNHDA and CDR2 as SQIVND (reference sequence). The DNA of the CDR3 is TGTGCCAGTAGTAAGGAGGAGACCTTATGGCTGTTTTTT. Protein: CASSKEETLWLFF.